Sequencing of this T cell receptor (beta chain) was carried out in a study of blood T cell repertoires in COVID-19. Overall study: Acute and convalescent COVID-19 specimens originated in the United States, Italy and Spain.

Clones were read by immunoSEQ multiplex PCR, and TCRdb kept only the in-frame ones, dropping some. The table lists about 210,000 clones, around 80% of them singletons, with approximately 8% in the top ten. The length of the CDR3 is 13 residues. With 1 base removed from V and 8 bases from J, the gap between germline ends came to 11 bases. Per the germline V gene, CDR1 is SGHTA and CDR2 is FQGTGA. V usage is TRBV7-3 and J usage is TRBJ1-1; D is unclear. The clonotype comes from a woman of 80 years or more with COVID-19, enrolled during active disease. Sequencing was performed on peripheral blood. CDR3 DNA: TGTGCCAGCAGCTTAAGATCCGGAGGGGAAGCTTTCTTT. This sequence encodes CASSLRSGGEAFF.